The 26 T cell receptor beta chains given below trace back to one sample, sequenced in a study of blood T cell repertoires in COVID-19. TCRdb keeps only in-frame clones here, not all; method: immunoSEQ multiplex PCR. The repertoire holds approximately 380,000 clones, with approximately 91% as singletons. The sample taken for sequencing was PBMCs or T cells enriched from blood (not recorded which). These receptors all come from a woman in her forties who had been exposed to COVID-19.

The chain links TRBV7-2 to TRBJ2-2, with TRBD2 as a possible D gene (6 bases). V was shortened by 2 bases and J by 2 bases, with 9 bases between the two germline ends. The CDR3 is 15 amino acids. The germline V gene has CDR1 SGHTA and CDR2 FQGNSA. The CDR3 DNA is TGTGCCAGCAGCTTACGGCGGGAAAACACCGGGGAGCTGTTTTTT. This encodes CASSLRRENTGELFF.

The chain has TRBV19 and TRBJ1-5; 7 bases match TRBD1. Germline values: CDR1 LNHDA, CDR2 SQIVND (reference sequence). V shed 2 bases, J shed 6 bases, and the junction held 4 bases outside the gene matches. The CDR3 sequence is 14 residues long. The CDR3 coding sequence is TGTGCCAGTAGTATACCCACAGGGGCTCAGCCCCAGCATTTT. It encodes CASSIPTGAQPQHF. Complete variable domain (other parts from reference TRBV19 and TRBJ1-5): DGGITQSPKYLFRKEGQNVTLSCEQNLNHDAMYWYRQDPGQGLRLIYYSQIVNDFQKGDIAEGYSVSREKKESFPLTVTSAQKNPTAFYLCASSIPTGAQPQHFGDGTRLSIL.

This clone was counted once. The rearrangement uses TRBV5-6 and TRBJ1-6, with 7 nucleotides matching TRBD1. Trimming cost V 2 bases and J 0 bases; bases outside gene matches: 8. CDR1 is SGHDT and CDR2 is YYEEEE in the germline V gene. CDR3 length equals 18 residues. CDR3: CASSFDATGNSYNSPLHF. As DNA, the CDR3 is TGTGCCAGCAGCTTCGATGCGACAGGGAACTCCTATAATTCACCCCTCCACTTT.

Turning to this clone: This CDR3 is also generated by other DNA sequences in the sample. V usage is TRBV11-3 and J usage is TRBJ1-1; tentative D call: TRBD1 (5 bases). Trimming shortened V by 3 bases and J by 0 bases, and 5 bases separated the two germline ends. The CDR3 has 13 residues. CDR1 SGHNT and CDR2 YENEEA come from the germline V gene. CDR3 sequence reads: CASSLTVNTEAFF. For the CDR3, the DNA is TGTGCCAGCAGCTTGACAGTGAACACTGAAGCTTTCTTT.

V is TRBV1 and J is TRBJ2-1; the listed D gene, TRBD2, was not tested against the DNA. TRBV1 is a listed pseudogene. CDR3 size: 21 residues. The CDR3 bases are TGCACCAGCAGCCAAGATCTTCTAGCGGGAGGGCCTTTGGCGGTAGGCAATGAGCAGTTCTTC. As protein: CTSSQDLLAGGPLAVGNEQFF.

As DNA, the CDR3 is TGCGCCAGCAGCCCTTGGGGGGACAGTTCTAACTATGGCTACACCTTC. Translated: CASSPWGDSSNYGYTF. The chain uses TRBV5-1 and TRBJ1-2, with 7 bases lining up with TRBD1. With 4 bases clipped from V and 0 bases from J, the junction kept 9 bases outside the gene matches. Germline V gives CDR1 SGHRS, CDR2 YFSETQ. The CDR3 covers 16 residues.

The genes are TRBV3-1 (or the pseudogene TRBV3-2) and TRBJ1-5, with D possibly being TRBD1 (6 bases). The CDR3 totals 13 residues. V was clipped by 3 bases and J by 5 bases, with 8 bases between them. Germline values: CDR1 LGHDT, CDR2 YNNKEL (reference sequence). The CDR3 DNA reads TGTGCCAGCAGCCATGGACAGTATCAGCCCCAGCATTTT. Translated, it gives CASSHGQYQPQHF.

The chain carries TRBV6-5 and TRBJ1-5, with no clear D. Trimming left V 6 bases short and J 1 base short, with 10 bases between. The length of the CDR3 is 14 residues. Germline CDR1 MNHEY, CDR2 SVGAGI. The CDR3 region has the DNA TGTGCCAGCAGGGAGAGGATGAGCAATCAGCCCCAGCATTTT. Translating it yields CASRERMSNQPQHF.

V usage is TRBV19 and J usage is TRBJ1-5, with a possible D match to TRBD1 (5 bases). Trimming cost V 7 bases and J 1 base, with 8 bases left between them. This CDR3 spans 13 amino acids. From germline, CDR1 is LNHDA and CDR2 SQIVND (reference sequence). CDR3 sequence: CASTDSSNQPQHF. CDR3 DNA: TGTGCCAGTACAGACAGCAGCAATCAGCCCCAGCATTTT.

The V and J genes are TRBV28 and TRBJ2-2; 10 nucleotides align to TRBD2. Germline trimming cut 4 bases from V and 6 bases from J; bases unmatched to any gene: 5. This CDR3 contains 15 residues. From germline, CDR1 is MDHEN and CDR2 SYDVKM. The CDR3 is CASSSNSGGAGELFF. DNA for the CDR3: TGTGCCAGCAGTTCCAACAGCGGGGGGGCCGGGGAGCTGTTTTTT.

J is TRBJ2-1 and V is TRBV5-1; D remains ambiguous. CDR1 is SGHRS and CDR2 is YFSETQ in the germline V gene. Trimming stripped 0 bases from V and 0 bases from J, with 10 bases between. CDR3 length: 16 amino acids. The chain's CDR3 is CASSLAETSSYNEQFF. Written as DNA, the CDR3 is TGCGCCAGCAGCTTGGCTGAGACAAGCTCCTACAATGAGCAGTTCTTC.

The chain carries TRBV15 and TRBJ2-1; D is unresolved. The V gene lost 5 bases and the J gene lost 0 bases, with 8 bases spanning the gap. The germline gives CDR1 LNHNV, CDR2 YYDKDF (reference sequence). The CDR3 runs to 14 residues. The CDR3 DNA reads TGTGCCACCAGCTTCCCCTTCTCCTACAATGAGCAGTTCTTC. Its protein is CATSFPFSYNEQFF.

V gene TRBV29-1 combines with J gene TRBJ1-4; the match to TRBD1 covers 10 bases. CDR3 length equals 14 residues. The J segment lost 7 bases and the V segment lost 6 bases, leaving 8 bases of the junction unmatched. Germline V CDR1 and CDR2: SQVTM, ANQGSEA. The CDR3: CSVGPRTGGEKLFF. Written as DNA, the CDR3 is TGCAGCGTCGGACCAAGGACAGGGGGTGAAAAACTGTTTTTT.

The chain joins TRBV18 to TRBJ2-2; D is undetermined. V dropped 1 base and J dropped 8 bases, with 8 bases sitting between them. This CDR3 comprises 13 residues. Germline V CDR1 and CDR2: KGHSH, LQKENI. The chain's CDR3 is CASSPRGPGELFF. DNA for the CDR3: TGTGCCAGCTCACCACGAGGTCCGGGGGAGCTGTTTTTT.

The rearrangement links TRBV7-3 to TRBJ1-2; 8 bases line up with TRBD1. J lost 6 bases, V lost 1 base, and 13 bases had no gene match. This CDR3 has 17 amino acids. Germline V gives CDR1 SGHTA, CDR2 FQGTGA. The CDR3 sequence: CASSLMPGARTGHGYTF. The CDR3 bases are TGTGCCAGCAGCTTAATGCCTGGGGCCCGGACAGGGCATGGCTACACCTTC.

This clone was seen just once. The chain uses TRBV19 and TRBJ1-3; 9 nucleotides agree with TRBD1. V trimming: 9 bases; J trimming: 9 bases; junction bases outside the gene matches: 12. Germline assignment: CDR1 LNHDA and CDR2 SQIVND (reference sequence). CDR3 length equals 14 residues. CDR3 sequence: CASRDRASRGTIYF. CDR3 nucleotide sequence: TGTGCCAGCCGGGACAGGGCAAGCCGCGGCACCATATATTTT. Variable domain in full (rest from reference TRBV19 and TRBJ1-3): DGGITQSPKYLFRKEGQNVTLSCEQNLNHDAMYWYRQDPGQGLRLIYYSQIVNDFQKGDIAEGYSVSREKKESFPLTVTSAQKNPTAFYLCASRDRASRGTIYFGEGSWLTVV.

V gene TRBV5-1 combines with J gene TRBJ1-3, with D unclear. V lost 4 bases and J lost 8, with 19 bases in between. Germline V gene sequence: CDR1 SGHRS, CDR2 YFSETQ. CDR3 length equals 15 residues. CDR3 sequence reads: CASSPRALSPDTIYF. The CDR3 DNA is TGCGCCAGCAGCCCGCGGGCCCTAAGTCCAGACACCATATATTTT.

The chain uses TRBV18 and TRBJ2-7; perhaps TRBD1 as D (5 bases). This CDR3 contains 15 residues. Germline V gene data show CDR1 as KGHSH and CDR2 as LQKENI. With 2 bases removed from V and 2 bases from J, the gap between germline ends came to 13 bases. The CDR3 DNA follows: TGTGCCAGCTCACCATCCCCGACAGCAACCTACGAGCAGTACTTC. Translating gives CASSPSPTATYEQYF.

This rearrangement joins TRBV7-3 to TRBJ2-2; no reliable D call. Germline assignment: CDR1 SGHTA and CDR2 FQGTGA. This CDR3 region has 14 residues. V was shortened by 3 bases and J by 0 bases, with 5 bases between the two germline ends. The CDR3 loop reads CASSFTANTGELFF. CDR3 nucleotide sequence: TGTGCCAGCAGCTTTACTGCGAACACCGGGGAGCTGTTTTTT.

The V and J genes are TRBV13 and TRBJ2-3; 9 bases line up with TRBD2. V lost 5 bases, J lost 2 bases, and 5 bases stayed unmatched. This CDR3 spans 15 amino acids. Germline CDR1 and CDR2: PRHDT and FYEKMQ (reference sequence). The CDR3 is CASSKRGDYTDTQYF. The DNA for the CDR3 is TGTGCCAGCAGCAAGCGGGGGGACTACACAGATACGCAGTATTTT.

This clone has a handful of counts. The sample carries other DNA sequences with the same CDR3. This sequence joins TRBV5-1 and TRBJ1-1; D perhaps matches TRBD1 (5 bases). This CDR3 has 13 residues. Per germline, CDR1 SGHRS and CDR2 YFSETQ. V was shortened by 1 base and J by 1 base, with 5 bases between the two germline ends. The CDR3, as DNA: TGCGCCAGCAGCTTGACAGGGAACACTGAAGCTTTCTTT. This translates into CASSLTGNTEAFF.

This clone was picked up a small number of times. The chain links TRBV6-1 to TRBJ1-6; weak D call: TRBD1 (6 bases). The V end lost 2 bases, the J end lost 6 bases, and 20 bases lay between the germline ends. Germline V gives CDR1 MNHNS, CDR2 SASEGT. This CDR3 has 18 amino acids. CDR3 bases: TGTGCCAGCAGTGAAAGGGGACATCAAAACCCAACTAATTCACCCCTCCACTTT. It specifies CASSERGHQNPTNSPLHF.

In this sample, this clone turned up once. The chain uses TRBV7-2 and TRBJ1-6, with no clear D. The CDR3 length is 14 residues. V shed 5 bases and J shed 9 bases, with 14 bases lying between them. Germline CDR1 reads SGHTA; CDR2 reads FQGNSA. The CDR3 protein is CASSTRVEGSPLHF. CDR3 coding DNA: TGTGCCAGCAGCACGCGAGTGGAGGGTTCACCCCTCCACTTT.

The V and J genes are TRBV5-1 and TRBJ2-1, with TRBD2 matching over 11 bases. This CDR3 spans 16 amino acids. The germline V gene encodes CDR1 SGHRS and CDR2 YFSETQ. The V segment lost 4 bases and the J segment 4 bases; nucleotides outside the gene matches: 7. The CDR3 spells CASSPGTSGDYNEQFF. CDR3 sequence (DNA): TGCGCCAGCAGCCCCGGGACTAGCGGAGATTACAATGAGCAGTTCTTC.

The chain carries TRBV6-5 and TRBJ1-2, with D possibly being TRBD1 (6 bases). The V gene lost 8 bases and the J gene lost 4 bases, with 17 bases spanning the gap. This CDR3 region has 14 residues. In germline, CDR1 is MNHEY, CDR2 SVGAGI. CDR3 coding DNA: TGTGCCAGCGCCCAGGGGCAGGGCGCCTATGGCTACACCTTC. It translates to CASAQGQGAYGYTF.

The chain couples TRBV5-1 to TRBJ1-6; TRBD1 is a possible D gene (5 bases). Germline V gives CDR1 SGHRS, CDR2 YFSETQ. V shed 0 bases and J shed 5 bases, with 9 bases lying between them. The CDR3 has 15 residues. The CDR3 DNA follows: TGCGCCAGCAGCTTGGTTCAGGGTAATAATTCACCCCTCCACTTT. Amino acids: CASSLVQGNNSPLHF.